These T cell receptor beta chains were read from a single sample in a study of Graves' ophthalmopathy and Graves' hyperthyroidism. Each CDR3 protein gets one entry after TCRdb re-called the multiplex PCR reads with MiXCR. The data contain 650,000 to 900,000 distinct CDR3 sequences, around 40% of them singletons. The sequenced material came from peripheral blood. These receptors came from an adult man with Graves' ophthalmopathy. The CDR3 runs from the conserved cysteine through the conserved F or W. A D gene is named only where the DNA matches it firmly. Clone size is not always given. Where it is, it says once, few, many or a class for expanded clones.

cdr3_length	clone_size	v_call	d_call	j_call	cdr3_nt	cdr3_aa
11	-	TRBV3-1	-	TRBJ2-7	TGTGCCAGCAGCCAAACGGACGAGCAGTACTTC	CASSQTDEQYF
12	-	TRBV28	TRBD1	TRBJ1-1	TGTGCCAGCACGGACAGGCGCGCTGAAGCTTTCTTT	CASTDRRAEAFF
14	many	TRBV9	-	TRBJ1-1	TGTGCCAGCAGCGTAGGAGGCAACCTCCCTGAAGCTTTCTTT	CASSVGGNLPEAFF
14	many	TRBV7-6	-	TRBJ1-4	TGTGCCAGCAGCTTAACCACAGGGAGGGAAAAACTGTTTTTT	CASSLTTGREKLFF
14	-	TRBV5-4	-	TRBJ1-2	TGTGCCAGCAGAACCGACAGGACTCACTATGGCTACACCTTC	CASRTDRTHYGYTF
14	-	TRBV10-3	-	TRBJ1-2	TGTGCCAGCAGTGATGCCGGGAATGTCTATGGCTACACCTTC	CASSDAGNVYGYTF
12	once	TRBV10-3	-	TRBJ1-1	TGTGCCATCAGTACGGGAGGAGCTGAAGCTTTCTTT	CAISTGGAEAFF
15	few	TRBV7-2	TRBD1	TRBJ1-6	TGTGCCAGCAGCTTAGCGACAGGGATAAATTCACCCCTCCACTTT	CASSLATGINSPLHF
17	few	TRBV12-3/TRBV12-4	-	TRBJ1-1	TGTGCCAGCAGTTTAATTTCGGGGGGGGCTAAGAACACTGAAGCTTTCTTT	CASSLISGGAKNTEAFF
15	many	TRBV12-3/TRBV12-4	-	TRBJ2-6	TGTGCCAGCAGGCGCACAGGGACTGGGGCCAACGTCCTGACTTTC	CASRRTGTGANVLTF
16	many	TRBV19	-	TRBJ1-5	TGTGCCAGTAGTGCCTCGTCCGGGGGCTTAAATCAGCCCCAGCATTTT	CASSASSGGLNQPQHF
15	-	TRBV10-3	-	TRBJ1-1	TGTGCCAGCAGTTCTCCACGGACAGCGAACACTGAAGCTTTCTTT	CASSSPRTANTEAFF
13	-	TRBV15	-	TRBJ1-5	TGTGCCACCAGCGGAATCAGGGGTCAGCCCCAGCATTTT	CATSGIRGQPQHF
15	-	TRBV10-3	-	TRBJ2-7	TGTGCCATCAGTAGCGCGGACCATGTAACCTACGAGCAGTACTTC	CAISSADHVTYEQYF
12	-	TRBV7-2	TRBD1	TRBJ2-7	TGTGCCAGCAGCATATCTGCGGACAGGAGGATCTTC	CASSISADRRIF
14	-	TRBV5-1	TRBD1	TRBJ2-5	TGCGCCAGCAGCCTCGGACAGGGCGGTGGGACCCAGTACTTC	CASSLGQGGGTQYF
13	many	TRBV6-5	-	TRBJ1-2	TGTGCCAGCAGCTCTCGAGGGGTGTCTGGCTACACCTTC	CASSSRGVSGYTF
12	many	TRBV11-2	-	TRBJ1-2	TGTGCCAGCAGCGACGAGGGGGATGGCTACACCTTC	CASSDEGDGYTF
15	once	TRBV5-4	-	TRBJ1-1	TGTGCCAGCAGTTTTCTCGGCGGACCGAACACTGAAGCTTTCTTT	CASSFLGGPNTEAFF
14	-	TRBV10-3	-	TRBJ1-1	TGTGCCATCACTCGAGACATGGAGAACACTGAAGCTTTCTTT	CAITRDMENTEAFF
11	few	TRBV5-1	-	TRBJ2-7	TGCGCCAGCACCAACTCCTACGAGCAGTACTTC	CASTNSYEQYF
12	once	TRBV10-3	-	TRBJ2-7	TGTGCCAGCACCGAAAACAGGGACGAGCAGTACTTC	CASTENRDEQYF
12	many	TRBV29-1	TRBD2	TRBJ2-7	TGCAGCGTGGGAGGGGACGGCTACGAGCAGTACTTC	CSVGGDGYEQYF
13	-	TRBV29-1	TRBD1	TRBJ2-7	TGCAGCGTTGGACAGGGAATCGCCTACGAGCAGTACTTC	CSVGQGIAYEQYF
14	few	TRBV7-8	-	TRBJ2-5	TGTGCCAGCAGCTTATTGGAGGGCCGGGAGACCCAGTACTTC	CASSLLEGRETQYF
15	-	TRBV19	TRBD1	TRBJ1-2	TGTGCCAGCAGTGACAGGGTTGTAAATAACTATGGCTACACCTTC	CASSDRVVNNYGYTF
17	-	TRBV25-1	-	TRBJ2-2	TGTGCCAGCAGCCACCCAGGCGAGGCTCAGAACACCGGGGAGCTGTTTTTT	CASSHPGEAQNTGELFF
14	-	TRBV20-1	-	TRBJ2-5	TGCAGTGCTAGAACAGGGTTTTCGGTGGAGACCCAGTACTTC	CSARTGFSVETQYF
15	once	TRBV2	TRBD1	TRBJ1-3	TGTGCCAGCAGTGATCACAGGGGTTTGGGAACCACCATATATTTT	CASSDHRGLGTTIYF